A selection of T cell receptor beta chains follows, all from one sample in a study of cytomegalovirus exposure and HLA in healthy donors. Sequencing was performed with immunoSEQ multiplex PCR; in TCRdb, only in-frame clones are kept and a portion is missing. The sample carries roughly 140,000 clones, roughly 74% recorded once. Sequences were obtained from PBMCs. Receptors originate from a woman in her late teens or twenties in good health and CMV-seropositive. Each CDR3 is given with its conserved first and last residue. Fields, in order: clone size, J gene, V gene, D gene, CDR3 protein, CDR3 DNA. A D gene is named only where the DNA matches it firmly. Size is omitted from some rows. Given values are once, few, many or a class for expanded clones.

clone size: .
J gene: TRBJ2-1
V gene: TRBV11-3
D gene: TRBD2
CDR3 protein: CASSTGLAGSSYNEQFF
CDR3 DNA: TGTGCCAGCAGCACGGGACTAGCGGGGAGCTCCTACAATGAGCAGTTCTTC

clone size: .
J gene: TRBJ2-1
V gene: TRBV19
D gene: .
CDR3 protein: CASRGGISYNEQFF
CDR3 DNA: TGTGCCAGTAGGGGGGGTATATCGTACAATGAGCAGTTCTTC

clone size: large
J gene: TRBJ2-5
V gene: TRBV6-1
D gene: .
CDR3 protein: CASSEGMEGAKTQYF
CDR3 DNA: TGTGCCAGCAGTGAAGGCATGGAGGGCGCAAAGACCCAGTACTTC

clone size: .
J gene: TRBJ1-1
V gene: TRBV7-9
D gene: TRBD1
CDR3 protein: CASSLTGGPPGPEAFF
CDR3 DNA: TGTGCCAGCAGCTTAACAGGGGGCCCTCCCGGCCCTGAAGCTTTCTTT

clone size: .
J gene: TRBJ1-2
V gene: TRBV6-5
D gene: .
CDR3 protein: CASSYIGGNYGYTF
CDR3 DNA: TGTGCCAGCAGTTACATCGGGGGAAACTATGGCTACACCTTC

clone size: .
J gene: TRBJ1-2
V gene: TRBV7-6
D gene: TRBD1
CDR3 protein: CASSAGTGANYGYTF
CDR3 DNA: TGTGCCAGCAGCGCGGGGACAGGGGCCAACTATGGCTACACCTTC

clone size: .
J gene: TRBJ1-1
V gene: TRBV6-1
D gene: .
CDR3 protein: CASTPREGMNTEAFF
CDR3 DNA: TGTGCCAGCACTCCCAGGGAGGGAATGAACACTGAAGCTTTCTTT

clone size: .
J gene: TRBJ1-2
V gene: TRBV6-5
D gene: .
CDR3 protein: CASSILRGNYGYTF
CDR3 DNA: TGTGCCAGCTCTATACTCAGGGGAAACTATGGCTACACCTTC

clone size: once
J gene: TRBJ2-1
V gene: TRBV2
D gene: .
CDR3 protein: CASSYRVGDEQFF
CDR3 DNA: TGTGCCAGCAGCTACAGGGTGGGGGATGAGCAGTTCTTC

clone size: once
J gene: TRBJ2-2
V gene: TRBV6-6
D gene: .
CDR3 protein: CASSYSTGLPLGELFF
CDR3 DNA: TGTGCCAGCAGTTACTCTACCGGACTTCCTTTAGGGGAGCTGTTTTTT

clone size: .
J gene: TRBJ2-2
V gene: TRBV9
D gene: TRBD1
CDR3 protein: CASSVATGTGARVTGELFF
CDR3 DNA: TGTGCCAGCAGCGTAGCTACAGGGACAGGCGCGCGGGTCACCGGGGAGCTGTTTTTT

clone size: .
J gene: TRBJ2-1
V gene: TRBV5-1
D gene: .
CDR3 protein: CASRSRTGISYNEQFF
CDR3 DNA: TGCGCCAGCAGATCCAGGACGGGAATCTCCTACAATGAGCAGTTCTTC

clone size: .
J gene: TRBJ1-5
V gene: TRBV21-1
D gene: .
CDR3 protein: CASSPRPGALNQPQHF
CDR3 DNA: TGTGCCAGCAGCCCTAGGCCAGGGGCCCTCAATCAGCCCCAGCATTTT

clone size: few
J gene: TRBJ1-3
V gene: TRBV7-8
D gene: TRBD1
CDR3 protein: CASSSTGARGSGNTIYF
CDR3 DNA: TGTGCCAGCAGCTCAACAGGGGCCCGGGGCTCTGGAAACACCATATATTTT

clone size: few
J gene: TRBJ2-7
V gene: TRBV6-5
D gene: .
CDR3 protein: CASRPDSKASYEQYF
CDR3 DNA: TGTGCCAGCAGACCGGACAGCAAAGCTAGCTACGAGCAGTACTTC

clone size: .
J gene: TRBJ2-7
V gene: TRBV13
D gene: TRBD2
CDR3 protein: CASSLGGGGAYEQYF
CDR3 DNA: TGTGCCAGCAGCTTAGGTGGCGGGGGGGCCTACGAGCAGTACTTC

clone size: few
J gene: TRBJ2-2
V gene: TRBV6-5
D gene: TRBD2
CDR3 protein: CASTSLAPNTGELFF
CDR3 DNA: TGTGCCAGCACCTCACTAGCGCCGAACACCGGGGAGCTGTTTTTT

clone size: .
J gene: TRBJ2-7
V gene: TRBV2
D gene: .
CDR3 protein: CASSEGGPFREQYF
CDR3 DNA: TGTGCCAGCAGTGAGGGGGGGCCCTTTCGAGAGCAGTACTTC

clone size: .
J gene: TRBJ1-1
V gene: TRBV29-1
D gene: .
CDR3 protein: CSASVGAYTEAFF
CDR3 DNA: TGCAGCGCCTCGGTAGGAGCTTACACTGAAGCTTTCTTT

clone size: .
J gene: TRBJ2-2
V gene: TRBV6-5
D gene: TRBD1
CDR3 protein: CASSSGTGKTGELFF
CDR3 DNA: TGTGCCAGCAGTTCCGGGACAGGGAAGACCGGGGAGCTGTTTTTT

clone size: .
J gene: TRBJ1-1
V gene: TRBV30
D gene: .
CDR3 protein: CAWSGAGRLNTEAFF
CDR3 DNA: TGTGCCTGGAGTGGGGCCGGGAGGCTGAACACTGAAGCTTTCTTT

clone size: .
J gene: TRBJ1-2
V gene: TRBV2
D gene: .
CDR3 protein: CAQQDLPGGYTF
CDR3 DNA: TGTGCCCAGCAGGACCTCCCGGGAGGCTACACCTTC

clone size: few
J gene: TRBJ2-3
V gene: TRBV7-9
D gene: TRBD2
CDR3 protein: CASSFRGGTDTQYF
CDR3 DNA: TGTGCCAGCAGCTTCCGGGGGGGCACAGATACGCAGTATTTT

clone size: .
J gene: TRBJ1-1
V gene: TRBV19
D gene: .
CDR3 protein: CASRWGRGSVTEAFF
CDR3 DNA: TGTGCCAGTAGGTGGGGCAGGGGCTCGGTCACTGAAGCTTTCTTT

clone size: .
J gene: TRBJ2-1
V gene: TRBV29-1
D gene: .
CDR3 protein: CSVETNNEQFF
CDR3 DNA: TGCAGCGTTGAGACAAACAATGAGCAGTTCTTC

clone size: .
J gene: TRBJ1-5
V gene: TRBV19
D gene: .
CDR3 protein: CATARAPGPQHF
CDR3 DNA: TGTGCCACCGCGCGGGCTCCTGGGCCCCAGCATTTT